These 3 T cell receptor beta chains share one sample of origin, sequenced in a study of post-analysis software for immune sequencing data. Study-level findings and limits: TRBV5-6, TRBV5-1 and TRBV20-1 belonged to a set of roughly 5 TRBV segments that were more frequent in patients than controls.

Unique molecular identifiers were built into the TCR beta cDNA libraries. Via MiXCR, TCRdb re-called the PCR reads, giving one row per CDR3 protein. Here the sample spans roughly 540,000 distinct CDR3 sequences, 34% being singletons. No antigen is known for these receptors. Source material: blood. The origin of the receptors is a girl under 18 with multiple sclerosis.

This chain uses TRBV21-1 with TRBJ2-7; TRBD2 reflects the table's D call only, with no check against the DNA. TRBV21-1 is a listed pseudogene. The CDR3 runs to 14 residues. The CDR3, as DNA: TGTGCCAGCGGTCGGGCGGGTACGTGCTACGAGCAGTACTTC. Its translation: CASGRAGTCYEQYF.

This clonotype has a handful of counts. The J gene is TRBJ2-7, the V gene TRBV7-9, with TRBD2 identical over 11 bases. Germline loops: CDR1 SEHNR, CDR2 FQNEAQ (reference sequence). This CDR3 comprises 16 residues. The V and J ends lost 3 bases and 4 bases, in that order; junction bases with no gene match: 8. The DNA for the CDR3 is TGTGCCAGCAGCTTCTCCACTAGCGGGGGTAATTACGAGCAGTACTTC. Encoded protein: CASSFSTSGGNYEQYF.

The chain joins TRBV3-1 to TRBJ2-5; TRBD2 agrees at 7 bases. Germline V gene data show CDR1 as LGHDT and CDR2 as YNNKEL (reference sequence). The CDR3 length is 16 residues. V lost 7 bases, J lost 2 bases, and 13 bases stayed unmatched. Written as DNA, the CDR3 is TGTGCCAGCACCCCGCCTAGGGGACTACTACAAGAGACCCAGTACTTC. This encodes CASTPPRGLLQETQYF.